Each of the 32 T cell receptor beta chains below was sequenced from the same sample in a study of blood T cell repertoires in COVID-19. TCRdb's table, derived via immunoSEQ multiplex PCR, lists solely in-frame clones and lacks some. Of roughly 130,000 clones listed, more than 70% are singletons. Material: peripheral blood. Receptor source: a man between 65 and 85 years old with acute or convalescent COVID-19.

This chain uses TRBV5-1 with TRBJ2-5, with D perhaps matching TRBD2 (7 bases). CDR3 size: 15 residues. The germline V and J ends were trimmed by 4 bases and 5 bases, with 18 bases remaining between them. Germline lookup yields CDR1 SGHRS and CDR2 YFSETQ. CDR3 loop: CASSPGGGSRETQYF. CDR3 bases: TGCGCCAGCAGCCCGGGGGGCGGTTCGCGGGAGACCCAGTACTTC.

This clone was counted at least ten times. J is TRBJ1-1 and V is TRBV5-1; tentatively, D is TRBD1 (5 bases). There are 14 residues in the CDR3. V was pared by 4 bases and J by 6 bases, with 16 bases between. CDR1 SGHRS and CDR2 YFSETQ come from the germline V gene. CDR3 amino acids: CASSDFTGSAEAFF. As DNA, the CDR3 is TGCGCCAGCAGCGATTTTACAGGCTCTGCTGAAGCTTTCTTT.

This clone was seen only a few times. This rearrangement joins TRBV12-5 to TRBJ2-7; D not resolved. Germline V gives CDR1 LGHNT, CDR2 FRNRAP. There are 13 residues in the CDR3. The CDR3 is CVNRKCFSYEQYF. The CDR3 bases are TGTGTGAACAGAAAGTGTTTCTCCTACGAGCAGTACTTC.

This chain connects TRBV19 to TRBJ2-3; unclear D gene. CDR3 size: 11 residues. The germline V and J ends were trimmed by 3 bases and 5 bases, with 3 bases remaining between them. From germline, CDR1 is LNHDA and CDR2 SQIVND (reference sequence). CDR3 in amino acids: CASSIRDTQYF. CDR3 nucleotide sequence: TGTGCCAGTAGTATCAGAGATACGCAGTATTTT.

V is TRBV2 and J is TRBJ2-7; D is ambiguous. CDR1 and CDR2 (germline): SNHLY, FYNNEI. The CDR3 consists of 14 residues. V was trimmed by 5 bases and J by 0 bases, leaving 11 bases between them. Here the CDR3 DNA reads TGTGCCAGCAGTCCTGCGATCCTCTCCTACGAGCAGTACTTC. Translation: CASSPAILSYEQYF.

The chain combines TRBV28 with TRBJ1-1; D remains unclear. Germline CDR1 and CDR2: MDHEN and SYDVKM. Trimming removed 7 bases from V and 4 bases from J, with 16 bases in between. The CDR3 sequence is 14 residues long. The CDR3 sequence is CASNRGWVGTEAFF. The CDR3 nucleotides read TGTGCCAGCAACCGAGGGTGGGTAGGCACTGAAGCTTTCTTT.

The genes are TRBV15 and TRBJ2-3, with TRBD2 matching 8 bases. The junction had 12 bases not matched to a gene; V was cut back by 5 bases and J by 8 bases. From germline, CDR1 is LNHNV and CDR2 YYDKDF (reference sequence). The CDR3 runs to 15 residues. The CDR3 DNA is TGTGCCACCAGCGGGGGGAGTAGCGGGGCGCGTACGCAGTATTTT. Translation: CATSGGSSGARTQYF.

The CDR3 is CAISPSPTDTQYF. As DNA, the CDR3 is TGTGCCATCAGCCCGTCTCCCACAGATACGCAGTATTTT. J is TRBJ2-3 and V is TRBV10-3, with D uncertain. Germline CDR1 ENHRY, CDR2 SYGVKD. The CDR3 spans 13 residues. V gave up 6 bases and J gave up 2 bases, with 9 bases separating them.

This rearrangement joins TRBV2 to TRBJ1-6; TRBD1 might be the D (5 bases). In germline, CDR1 is SNHLY, CDR2 FYNNEI. This CDR3 comprises 19 residues. The V gene lost 2 bases and the J gene lost 0 bases, with 17 bases spanning the gap. CDR3 region: CASSETPIGGSSYNSPLHF. CDR3 DNA: TGTGCCAGCAGTGAAACCCCTATTGGGGGGAGCTCCTATAATTCACCCCTCCACTTT.

CDR3 in amino acids: CARADLDTQYF. CDR3 nucleotides: TGTGCGAGGGCAGATCTGGATACGCAGTATTTT. The rearrangement links TRBV7-9 to TRBJ2-3, with D possibly matching TRBD2 (5 bases). The CDR3 has 11 residues. Germline V lookup: CDR1 SEHNR, CDR2 FQNEAQ (reference sequence).

The chain recombines TRBV20-1 with TRBJ2-7, with TRBD2 as a possible D gene (5 bases). This CDR3 region has 13 residues. Germline assignment: CDR1 DFQATT and CDR2 SNEGSKA (reference sequence). V lost 3 bases and J lost 6, with 15 bases in between. The CDR3, as DNA: TGCAGTGCTAGTGCCGAGGGAAGAGGCGAGCAGTACTTC. It is translated as CSASAEGRGEQYF.

Here the CDR3 reads CASTPSAGGVNTEAFF. In DNA form, the CDR3 reads TGTGCCAGCACGCCAAGCGCCGGAGGGGTGAACACTGAAGCTTTCTTT. The chain has TRBV28 and TRBJ1-1; D perhaps matches TRBD1 (5 bases). The CDR3 runs 16 residues. Germline V lookup: CDR1 MDHEN, CDR2 SYDVKM. Trimming stripped 7 bases from V and 0 bases from J, with 18 bases between.

The chain uses TRBV18 and TRBJ1-5, with 10 bases lining up with TRBD1. J gave up 4 bases and V 2 bases, and 2 bases lay outside the gene matches. The CDR3 is 15 amino acids. From germline, CDR1 is KGHSH and CDR2 LQKENI. CDR3 amino acids: CASSPGTGANQPQHF. The CDR3, as DNA: TGTGCCAGCTCACCAGGGACAGGGGCTAATCAGCCCCAGCATTTT. Filled out from reference TRBV18 and TRBJ1-5, the complete variable domain reads NAGVMQNPRHLVRRRGQEARLRCSPMKGHSHVYWYRQLPEEGLKFMVYLQKENIIDESGMPKERFSAEFPKEGPSILRIQQVVRGDSAAYFCASSPGTGANQPQHFGDGTRLSIL.

J is TRBJ1-1 and V is TRBV12-3 or TRBV12-4; D is ambiguous. Trimming removed 7 bases from V and 11 bases from J, with 20 bases in between. The CDR3 covers 13 residues. CDR3 protein: CASTAVRGSWAFF. In nucleotides, the CDR3 is TGTGCCAGCACCGCCGTTAGAGGCAGTTGGGCTTTCTTT.

The genes are TRBV6-1 and TRBJ1-5; D perhaps matches TRBD1 (5 bases). V lost 2 bases, J lost 6 bases, and 14 bases lay in between. The CDR3 totals 15 residues. CDR1 and CDR2 (germline): MNHNS, SASEGT. CDR3 DNA sequence: TGTGCCAGCAGTGAAATCGGGCAGGGCGGTCAGCCCCAGCATTTT. Residues: CASSEIGQGGQPQHF.

This clone is a singleton in its sample. The genes are TRBV5-6 and TRBJ1-2; 8 bases align to TRBD1. In germline, CDR1 is SGHDT, CDR2 YYEEEE. This CDR3 spans 13 amino acids. J lost 3 bases, V lost 4 bases, and 2 bases had no gene match. The CDR3 DNA reads TGTGCCAGCAGCCCGGACAGGGACTATGGCTACACCTTC. Its translation is CASSPDRDYGYTF. Full variable domain (outside the CDR3, taken from reference TRBV5-6 and TRBJ1-2): DAGVTQSPTHLIKTRGQQVTLRCSPKSGHDTVSWYQQALGQGPQFIFQYYEEEERQRGNFPDRFSGHQFPNYSSELNVNALLLGDSALYLCASSPDRDYGYTFGSGTRLTVV.

CDR3 protein: CASSSGTGGLYEQYF. As DNA, the CDR3 is TGTGCCAGCTCATCCGGGACAGGGGGACTCTACGAGCAGTACTTC. This rearrangement joins TRBV18 to TRBJ2-7; TRBD1 matches 11 bases. The V and J ends lost 5 bases and 3 bases, in that order; junction bases with no gene match: 6. CDR1 is KGHSH, CDR2 LQKENI, per germline. The CDR3 is 15 residues long.

The chain recombines TRBV10-2 with TRBJ2-2, with 10 bases fitting TRBD1. The CDR3 covers 14 residues. Trimming cost V 3 bases and J 6 bases; bases outside gene matches: 1. Germline lookup yields CDR1 WSHSY and CDR2 SAAADI. The chain's CDR3 is CASSDGTGAGELFF. The CDR3 nucleotides are TGCGCCAGCAGTGATGGGACAGGGGCCGGGGAGCTGTTTTTT.

This clone occurred a few times. The chain employs TRBV28 and TRBJ2-7, with 7 bases lining up with TRBD2. The germline CDR1 and CDR2 sequences are MDHEN and SYDVKM. V shed 6 bases and J 3 bases; nucleotides not matched to a gene: 5. The CDR3 contains 13 residues. The CDR3: CASRVSGGYEQYF. CDR3 nucleotide sequence: TGTGCCAGCAGGGTGTCGGGAGGCTACGAGCAGTACTTC.

The chain is built from TRBV28 and TRBJ2-7; D remains unclear. This CDR3 has 13 amino acids. CDR1 is MDHEN, CDR2 SYDVKM, per germline. The V and J ends lost 8 bases and 4 bases respectively, with 15 bases between them. CDR3 sequence (DNA): TGTGCCAGCCGCATTTCAACCGGTTACGAGCAGTACTTC. Its translation is CASRISTGYEQYF.

The V gene is TRBV2, the J gene TRBJ2-7, with D unresolved. V was trimmed by 7 bases and J by 2 bases, leaving 15 bases between them. Germline CDR1 and CDR2: SNHLY and FYNNEI. This CDR3 spans 14 amino acids. CDR3 sequence: CASTPNFVAYEQYF. CDR3 DNA: TGTGCCAGCACCCCGAACTTTGTAGCCTACGAGCAGTACTTC.

The chain carries TRBV6-5 and TRBJ1-2; D gene uncertain. The CDR3 extends over 14 amino acids. CDR1 and CDR2 (germline): MNHEY, SVGAGI. With 5 bases removed from V and 4 bases from J, the gap between germline ends came to 14 bases. DNA for the CDR3: TGTGCCAGCAGTCCCGGACGGGGAATCTATGGCTACACCTTC. Protein sequence: CASSPGRGIYGYTF.

The V and J genes are TRBV19 and TRBJ1-1; 10 bases line up with TRBD1. The V gene's germline CDR1 is LNHDA and CDR2 SQIVND (reference sequence). CDR3 size: 12 residues. Unmatched junction bases numbered 5, after V lost 5 bases and J lost 11 bases. The CDR3 spells CASSDRGRLAFF. In DNA form, the CDR3 reads TGTGCCAGTAGTGACAGGGGGCGCCTGGCTTTCTTT.

The V and J genes are TRBV5-4 and TRBJ2-2; TRBD2 agrees at 10 bases. Germline V gene data show CDR1 as SGHNT and CDR2 as YYREEE (reference sequence). Losses at the gene ends were 8 bases for V and 0 bases for J; bases not matched to a gene: 7. This CDR3 is 16 amino acids long. The CDR3 spells CASGPSGGANTGELFF. The CDR3 DNA sequence: TGTGCCAGTGGCCCCAGCGGGGGGGCGAACACCGGGGAGCTGTTTTTT.

In this sample, this clone turned up a few times. The rearrangement uses TRBV10-3 and TRBJ2-2; TRBD2 aligns across 11 bases. Germline CDR1 is ENHRY and CDR2 is SYGVKD. V lost 6 bases to trimming and J lost 7 bases; unmatched junction nucleotides: 7. This CDR3 comprises 15 residues. The CDR3 loop is CAISVSGGVGGELFF. The CDR3 DNA sequence: TGTGCCATCAGCGTTAGCGGGGGGGTCGGCGGGGAGCTGTTTTTT.

The chain employs TRBV5-4 and TRBJ1-6; TRBD1 might be the D (6 bases). CDR3 length equals 17 residues. CDR1 is SGHNT, CDR2 YYREEE, per germline (reference sequence). V was clipped by 0 bases and J by 6 bases, with 16 bases between them. This CDR3 reads CASSLEGQGLLNSPLHF. CDR3 in DNA: TGTGCCAGCAGCTTGGAGGGCCAGGGGTTGCTTAATTCACCCCTCCACTTT.

CDR3 sequence: CASSHRNRLTGETQYF. In nucleotides, the CDR3 is TGTGCCAGCAGCCACCGGAATCGACTCACCGGAGAGACCCAGTACTTC. The chain combines TRBV3-1 (or the pseudogene TRBV3-2) with TRBJ2-5; unclear D gene. The CDR3 covers 16 residues. Trimming shortened V by 3 bases and J by 4 bases, and 18 bases separated the two germline ends. The germline gives CDR1 LGHDT, CDR2 YNNKEL (reference sequence).

This clone was seen just once. The chain uses TRBV5-1 and TRBJ2-7; perhaps TRBD1 as D (6 bases). Deletions cut 2 bases from V and 2 bases from J, with 8 bases between. The CDR3 has 13 residues. Germline assignment: CDR1 SGHRS and CDR2 YFSETQ. The CDR3: CASSLGGPYEQYF. DNA of the CDR3: TGCGCCAGCAGCTTAGGGGGTCCCTACGAGCAGTACTTC.

The chain couples TRBV11-2 to TRBJ1-4, with a possible D match to TRBD1 (5 bases). Trimming removed 3 bases from V and 2 bases from J, with 7 bases in between. This CDR3 comprises 14 residues. Germline V gene sequence: CDR1 SGHAT, CDR2 FQNNGV. This chain's CDR3 is CASSFGGTNEKLFF. The CDR3 region has the DNA TGTGCCAGCAGCTTTGGGGGGACTAATGAAAAACTGTTTTTT.

The chain recombines TRBV18 with TRBJ1-1; D is undetermined. CDR1 KGHSH and CDR2 LQKENI come from the germline V gene. Trimming pared 2 bases from V and 0 bases from J, leaving 7 bases between. The CDR3 has 14 amino acids. This CDR3 reads CASSPGQVNTEAFF. The CDR3 DNA reads TGTGCCAGCTCACCAGGCCAGGTGAACACTGAAGCTTTCTTT.

The V gene is TRBV11-2, the J gene TRBJ2-5; D remains unclear. Germline CDR1 is SGHAT and CDR2 is FQNNGV. Deletions cut 6 bases from V and 6 bases from J, with 11 bases between. This CDR3 comprises 12 residues. CDR3 protein: CASSPAAKTQYF. Written as DNA, the CDR3 is TGTGCCAGCAGTCCGGCGGCAAAGACCCAGTACTTC.

For the CDR3, the DNA is TGTGCCAGCAGCTTGGCTAGCGGCGAGACCCAGTACTTC. It codes for CASSLASGETQYF. The chain links TRBV5-5 to TRBJ2-5, with TRBD2 matching over 7 bases. Germline CDR1 and CDR2: SGHKS and YYEKEE (reference sequence). J lost 5 bases, V lost 0 bases, and 1 base had no gene match. The CDR3 covers 13 residues.